What follows is one TCR beta chain and its context. Its antigen remains undetermined. Nothing much larger sits one base from this clone, and base qualities are not available. The receptor library was made with the immunoSEQ multiplex PCR assay. In most patients, genomic DNA was isolated using the Qiagen DNeasy Blood and Tissue Kit and sent frozen to Adaptive Biotechnologies for TCR sequencing. For most patients, genomic DNA was subjected to high-throughput TCR-beta CDR3 sequencing by Adaptive Biotechnologies. The original methods were these. TCR sequencing data were retrieved from Adaptive's ImmunoSEQ software for around 19 patients, whereas three other patients were processed with MiXCR and VDJtools. CD4 versus CD8 sorting errors were corrected by removing sequences found in both subsets at a frequency ratio below 5:1. CDR3 nucleotide sequences shared by donor and recipient were removed because the origin of these sequences could not be assigned. To count as alloreactive, a clone needed at least 2-fold expansion over unstimulated cells and a minimum CFSE-low frequency of 0.002% (template counts) or 0.001% (read counts). A clone was considered mappable if detected in the sequenced pre-transplant spleen, lymph node, or MLR CFSE-low populations of the donor or recipient. The cumulative frequency of alloreactive clones was calculated as a percentage of all sequences, weighted by copy number. In TCRdb, the immuneACCESS table is reduced to in-frame sequences with V and J assigned. These tables do not hold every clone; where another copy was compared, an unresolved V gene accounts for under half, and the others remain unexplained. V and J calls and clone size are copied from that table; D and trimming were computed from the DNA. The sample contains more than 95,000 clones, approximately 93% of them found a single time. Together, the top ten hold approximately 1% of the sample.

The data were obtained in a study of graft-versus-host responses after intestinal transplantation (dated by TCRdb to the early 2020s). Context from the whole study: Multivisceral, liver-intestinal, or isolated intestinal transplants were received by the recipients. Anti-thymocyte globulin induction was given to all recipients, followed by maintenance tacrolimus and steroids for two to four years. After intestinal transplantation, graft-versus-host and host-versus-graft alloreactive T cell clones in the graft, circulation and bone marrow were tracked using bulk TCR-beta CDR3 sequencing. To identify alloreactive clones, pre-transplant mixed lymphocyte reaction products were sequenced and then compared with unstimulated pre-transplant donor and recipient T cells. Of the roughly 24 intestinal transplant recipients enrolled in the cohort, one of whom was a retransplant, a few patients without pretransplant specimens were excluded. A peak of at least 4% donor T cells among recipient peripheral blood mononuclear cells was the definition used for donor T cell macrochimerism. Instead of going to the commercial service, samples from three later patients were sequenced in-house on an Illumina MiSeq and processed with MiXCR. On the study overall, not on this receptor specifically: Early after transplant, peak levels of circulating GvH clones were associated with declines in HvG clones. Conclusions were limited by the relatively low number and heterogeneity of intestinal transplant patients. GvH clones were found in recipient bone marrow, and some of the GvH clones appeared earlier in ileal mucosa or blood, which is consistent with an intestinal mucosal origin. High GvH to HvG T cell clonal ratios were observed in the allografts of patients with donor T cell macrochimerism.

This sample's time point label indicates: cells obtained before transplantation from donor or recipient. CD3+CD4+ and CD3+CD8+ populations were FACS-sorted from unstimulated pre-transplant donor and recipient cells taken from spleen or lymph nodes. The TCR sequence derives from a human donor who received an intestinal transplant. The sequencing here drew on unstimulated CD8+ T cells sorted from spleen or lymph node cells, taken before intestinal transplant.

The DNA sequence is given as TGTGCCAGCGGCCTCCCCAGGGGAGGGGGTGGGGACGAGCAGTACTTC. Its translation is CASGLPRGGGGDEQYF. Recombination linked TRBV7-8 to TRBJ2-7; the D region possibly corresponds to TRBD2 (7 bases align). Reading the germline V gene gives CDR1 SGHVS and CDR2 FQNEAQ. Trimming takes 8 bases from V and 5 bases from J, and the germline ends sit 25 bases apart. Reading from cysteine to phenylalanine, the CDR3 counts 16 amino acids. CDR3 DNA is the only sequence kept; it has 48 bases, read in frame from the first base.